These T cell receptor beta chains were read from a single sample in a study of blood T cell repertoires in COVID-19. Generated by immunoSEQ multiplex PCR, the TCRdb table keeps only in-frame clones and is missing some. Of around 400,000 clones in the sample, around 87% were seen once. Sequenced: peripheral blood. These receptors all stem from a woman aged 30 to 39 with COVID-19, enrolled during active disease. Each CDR3 is given with its conserved first and last residue. D genes are given only for firm matches. Clone size is not always given. Where it is, it says once, few, many or a class for expanded clones.

TRBD2	once	TRBV4-2	TRBJ2-7	CASSRGEVLAGAYEQYF	TGTGCCAGCAGCCGGGGGGAGGTGCTAGCGGGAGCCTACGAGCAGTACTTC
-	-	TRBV10-3	TRBJ2-3	CAIRSTSSMDTQYF	TGTGCCATCAGGTCGACTTCGAGCATGGATACGCAGTATTTT
-	once	TRBV30	TRBJ2-2	CAWNFASSTGELFF	TGTGCCTGGAATTTTGCCTCGAGCACCGGGGAGCTGTTTTTT
-	-	TRBV9	TRBJ2-7	CASSVASQNYEQYF	TGTGCCAGCAGCGTAGCTTCACAGAACTACGAGCAGTACTTC
TRBD2	-	TRBV13	TRBJ2-1	CASSPGPTSSYNEQFF	TGTGCCAGCAGCCCGGGGCCGACTAGCAGCTACAATGAGCAGTTCTTC
-	-	TRBV19	TRBJ1-2	CASSIRASVYGYTF	TGTGCCAGTAGTATAAGAGCAAGCGTCTATGGCTACACCTTC
-	-	TRBV27	TRBJ2-3	CASSLKQGRFTDTQYF	TGTGCCAGCAGTTTAAAACAGGGTCGGTTCACAGATACGCAGTATTTT
TRBD1	-	TRBV9	TRBJ1-2	CASSVATGTYGYTF	TGTGCCAGCAGCGTAGCGACAGGGACCTATGGCTACACCTTC
TRBD2	-	TRBV3-1/TRBV3-2	TRBJ2-5	CASSRTSGREETQYF	TGTGCCAGCAGCCGGACTAGCGGGAGGGAAGAGACCCAGTACTTC
-	-	TRBV21-1	TRBJ1-5	CESRNSPEENQPQHF	TGTGAGAGCAGGAACAGCCCGGAAGAAAATCAGCCCCAGCATTTT
-	-	TRBV2	TRBJ1-5	CASSERGKGNQPQHF	TGTGCCAGCAGTGAACGCGGAAAAGGCAATCAGCCCCAGCATTTT
TRBD1	-	TRBV24-1	TRBJ2-1	CATSSGQGYNEQFF	TGTGCCACCAGTTCCGGACAGGGCTACAATGAGCAGTTCTTC
TRBD1	few	TRBV27	TRBJ1-6	CAIGTGVSPLHF	TGTGCTATCGGGACAGGGGTTTCACCCCTCCACTTT
-	-	TRBV15	TRBJ2-1	CATSRDLADHNNEQFF	TGTGCCACCAGCAGAGATCTTGCGGATCATAACAATGAGCAGTTCTTC
TRBD2	-	TRBV5-4	TRBJ2-5	CASSEGLALETQYF	TGTGCCAGCAGCGAGGGACTAGCGTTAGAGACCCAGTACTTC
-	-	TRBV30	TRBJ2-6	CAWINSGANVLTF	TGTGCCTGGATTAACTCTGGGGCCAACGTCCTGACTTTC
TRBD1	-	TRBV4-3	TRBJ2-7	CASSQEVTGVYFEQYF	TGCGCCAGCAGCCAAGAGGTGACAGGGGTATACTTCGAGCAGTACTTC
-	-	TRBV7-2	TRBJ2-3	CASSNGVGGAGTDTQYF	TGTGCCAGCAGCAATGGCGTGGGGGGGGCAGGCACAGATACGCAGTATTTT
TRBD2	-	TRBV19	TRBJ2-6	CASAYRAGNAPGANVLTF	TGTGCCAGTGCGTACAGAGCGGGGAATGCCCCCGGGGCCAACGTCCTGACTTTC
-	-	TRBV21-1	TRBJ1-4	CASSKGIRNRVSSRRVEKLFF	TGTGCCAGCAGCAAAGGAATCCGAAACAGGGTAAGCTCAAGGCGTGTAGAAAAACTGTTTTTT
TRBD1	-	TRBV4-2	TRBJ1-5	CASSQGGRGQNQPQHF	TGTGCCAGCAGCCAAGGGGGCAGGGGGCAAAATCAGCCCCAGCATTTT
TRBD1	-	TRBV11-2	TRBJ2-1	CASSPDRGWSGEQFF	TGTGCCAGCAGCCCGGACAGGGGCTGGTCCGGGGAGCAGTTCTTC
-	-	TRBV30	TRBJ2-3	CAWSSARDTQYF	TGTGCCTGGAGTTCTGCACGGGATACGCAGTATTTT
TRBD1	-	TRBV2	TRBJ1-5	CASSENPGGGFGHNQPQHF	TGTGCCAGCAGTGAAAACCCAGGGGGAGGATTTGGTCACAATCAGCCCCAGCATTTT
TRBD1	-	TRBV30	TRBJ1-1	CARDRGSGATEAFF	TGTGCCCGTGACAGGGGGAGCGGCGCGACTGAAGCTTTCTTT
TRBD1	-	TRBV27	TRBJ2-7	CASSPGSAGGPYEQYF	TGTGCCAGCAGTCCCGGGTCGGCAGGGGGACCCTACGAGCAGTACTTC
-	once	TRBV29-1	TRBJ1-4	CSVDGGVPNEKLFF	TGCAGCGTTGACGGGGGAGTACCTAATGAAAAACTGTTTTTT
-	-	TRBV28	TRBJ2-7	CASSFGPGTEYEQYF	TGTGCCAGCAGCTTTGGGCCCGGAACAGAGTACGAGCAGTACTTC
-	-	TRBV19	TRBJ2-4	CASSPWTEDIQYF	TGTGCCAGTAGTCCGTGGACAGAGGACATTCAGTACTTC
-	-	TRBV2	TRBJ2-5	CASRREQSETQYF	TGTGCCAGCAGGCGGGAACAGTCAGAGACCCAGTACTTC
TRBD2	-	TRBV9	TRBJ2-1	CASSPRLAGRNEQFF	TGTGCCAGCAGCCCCCGACTAGCGGGTCGCAATGAGCAGTTCTTC
-	few	TRBV19	TRBJ2-3	CASSNRLADTQYF	TGTGCCAGTAGTAACCGACTAGCAGATACGCAGTATTTT
TRBD1	-	TRBV5-1	TRBJ2-3	CASSLMDREVTDTQYF	TGCGCCAGCAGCTTAATGGACAGGGAAGTCACAGATACGCAGTATTTT
TRBD1	-	TRBV5-1	TRBJ1-4	CASSGTGGEKLFF	TGCGCCAGCAGCGGGACAGGGGGCGAAAAACTGTTTTTT
TRBD1	-	TRBV2	TRBJ2-1	CASSESAGTGSYNEQFF	TGTGCCAGCAGTGAATCCGCCGGGACAGGGTCCTACAATGAGCAGTTCTTC
TRBD1	-	TRBV19	TRBJ2-7	CASSISNRGPYEQYF	TGTGCCAGTAGTATATCTAACAGGGGGCCCTACGAGCAGTACTTC
TRBD1	-	TRBV5-4	TRBJ1-2	CASSLRDRGLHGYTF	TGTGCCAGCAGCTTGCGGGACAGGGGGCTACATGGCTACACCTTC
-	-	TRBV4-3	TRBJ2-3	CASSQEWWGGHHTQYF	TGCGCCAGCAGCCAAGAATGGTGGGGGGGGCACCATACGCAGTATTTT
TRBD1	-	TRBV18	TRBJ2-1	CASSPLTGGYNEQFF	TGTGCCAGCTCACCACTCACAGGGGGCTACAATGAGCAGTTCTTC
-	-	TRBV5-5	TRBJ2-3	CASSLVGGLTDTQYF	TGTGCCAGCAGCTTGGTGGGAGGCCTCACAGATACGCAGTATTTT
TRBD2	-	TRBV19	TRBJ2-1	CASSMRLAGGLSYNEQFF	TGTGCCAGTAGTATGAGACTAGCGGGAGGCCTCTCCTACAATGAGCAGTTCTTC
TRBD2	-	TRBV2	TRBJ2-4	CASRQGLAGAKNIQYF	TGTGCCAGCAGACAGGGACTAGCGGGAGCCAAAAACATTCAGTACTTC
-	-	TRBV28	TRBJ2-1	CASWGVNYNEQFF	TGTGCCAGCTGGGGCGTTAACTACAATGAGCAGTTCTTC
-	-	TRBV10-3	TRBJ2-7	CAISEFGRRNEQYF	TGTGCCATCAGTGAGTTCGGGAGACGGAACGAGCAGTACTTC
-	many	TRBV11-2	TRBJ2-1	CASSFSPSSNNEQFF	TGTGCCAGCAGCTTCTCTCCTAGCTCCAACAATGAGCAGTTCTTC
TRBD2	-	TRBV4-3	TRBJ2-2	CASSQETTSGIGELFF	TGCGCCAGCAGCCAAGAAACGACTAGCGGGATTGGGGAGCTGTTTTTT
TRBD2	-	TRBV29-1	TRBJ2-7	CSVEAPRTSGDEQYF	TGCAGCGTTGAAGCCCCCCGGACTAGCGGAGACGAGCAGTACTTC
-	-	TRBV3-1/TRBV3-2	TRBJ2-1	CASSHSAGPGEQFF	TGTGCCAGCAGCCATAGCGCTGGGCCGGGAGAGCAGTTCTTC
-	-	TRBV4-1	TRBJ2-7	CASSQDVERSYEQYF	TGCGCCAGCAGCCAAGATGTGGAGCGCTCCTACGAGCAGTACTTC
-	-	TRBV19	TRBJ1-5	CASNVQGGQPQHF	TGTGCCAGTAATGTACAGGGTGGCCAGCCCCAGCATTTT